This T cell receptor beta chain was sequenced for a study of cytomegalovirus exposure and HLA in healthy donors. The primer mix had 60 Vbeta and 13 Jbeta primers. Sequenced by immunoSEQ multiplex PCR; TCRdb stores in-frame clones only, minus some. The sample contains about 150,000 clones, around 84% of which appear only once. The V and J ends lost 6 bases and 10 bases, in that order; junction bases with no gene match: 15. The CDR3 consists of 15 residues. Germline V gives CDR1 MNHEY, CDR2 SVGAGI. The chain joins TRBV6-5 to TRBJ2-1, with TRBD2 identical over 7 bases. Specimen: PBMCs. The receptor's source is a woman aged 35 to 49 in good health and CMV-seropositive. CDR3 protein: CASRPRGRGGAEQFF. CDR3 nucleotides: TGTGCCAGCAGACCCCGAGGTAGGGGAGGGGCCGAGCAGTTCTTC.